This T cell receptor beta chain was found in a study of T cells in Graves' hyperthyroidism and ophthalmopathy. V dropped 0 bases and J dropped 4 bases, with 15 bases sitting between them. Per germline, CDR1 LGHDT and CDR2 YNNKEL (reference sequence). The CDR3 totals 16 residues. TCR beta CDR3 regions were amplified from RNA. TCR CDR3 regions were first amplified by RT-PCR with HTBI primers. Each CDR3 protein is one row after TCRdb ran MiXCR on the multiplex PCR reads. The data contain hundreds of thousands of distinct CDR3 sequences, roughly 15% of them singletons. This clonotype came up many times. The TCR sequence derives from a woman aged 50 to 60 with Graves' ophthalmopathy. Material for sequencing was blood. This chain links TRBV3-1 with TRBJ1-2; D is perhaps TRBD1 (6 bases). As DNA, the CDR3 is TGTGCCAGCAGCCAAGATCAAGGCAGGGGATTCTATGGCTACACCTTC. It specifies CASSQDQGRGFYGYTF.